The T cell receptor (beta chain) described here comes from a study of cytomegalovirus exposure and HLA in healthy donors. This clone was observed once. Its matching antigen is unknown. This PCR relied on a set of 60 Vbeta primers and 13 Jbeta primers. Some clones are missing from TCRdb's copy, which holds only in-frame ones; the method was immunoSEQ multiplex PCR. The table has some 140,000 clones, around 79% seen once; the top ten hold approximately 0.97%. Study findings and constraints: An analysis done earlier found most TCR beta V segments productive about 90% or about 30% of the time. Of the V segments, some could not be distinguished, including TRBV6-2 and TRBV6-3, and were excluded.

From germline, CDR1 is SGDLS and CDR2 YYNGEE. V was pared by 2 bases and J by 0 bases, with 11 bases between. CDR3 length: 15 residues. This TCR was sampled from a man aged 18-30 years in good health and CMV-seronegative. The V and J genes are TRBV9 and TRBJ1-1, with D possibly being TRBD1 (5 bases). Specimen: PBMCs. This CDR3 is CASSVDGRVNTEAFF. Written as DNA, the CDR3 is TGTGCCAGCAGCGTTGATGGCAGGGTGAACACTGAAGCTTTCTTT.